The clone carrying this TCR beta chain was seen just once. The antigen remains unidentified. Trimming took off 4 bases at V and 1 base at J, with 6 bases between the two ends. This CDR3 region has 14 residues. CDR1 is SGHRS and CDR2 is YFSETQ in the germline V gene. The method was immunoSEQ multiplex PCR; TCRdb's version includes in-frame clones alone and lacks a portion of them. In the table there are approximately 9,500 clones, roughly 71% of which are singletons. This entry comes from a study of chemoradiotherapy in HPV16-positive cancers. Study summary: Candidate HPV-specific T-cell clones and common TCR motifs came from functional assays in a couple of HPV16-positive patients. Study-wide results and limits: HPV-responsive T-cell expansion during chemoradiotherapy was linked to improved recurrence-free survival in HPV16-positive patients. The functional HPV-specific definition rests on just a couple of HPV16-positive patients.

Here the sequenced sample was tumor tissue, taken from a patient who underwent chemoradiotherapy. The V and J genes are TRBV5-1 and TRBJ2-6; D is undetermined. The receptor's source is a human donor with HPV-associated anogenital cancer. The CDR3, as DNA: TGCGCCAGCAGCACAGAGTCTGGGGCCAACGTCCTGACTTTC. Protein sequence: CASSTESGANVLTF.